The 8 T cell receptor beta chains below were found in one sample sequenced in a study of blood T cell repertoires in COVID-19. The table came from immunoSEQ multiplex PCR; TCRdb's copy has only in-frame clones and leaves some out. Of roughly 230,000 clones listed, roughly 86% were seen once; the top ten hold 0.7%. The sample taken for sequencing was peripheral blood. The source is a human donor in a cohort sampled during active COVID-19.

The chain employs TRBV5-4 and TRBJ1-1; D is undetermined. Looked up from germline, CDR1 is SGHNT and CDR2 is YYREEE (reference sequence). V was trimmed by 0 bases and J by 1 base, leaving 4 bases between them. There are 13 residues in the CDR3. Written as DNA, the CDR3 is TGTGCCAGCAGCTTGGCACAGAACACTGAAGCTTTCTTT. It translates to CASSLAQNTEAFF.

This sequence joins TRBV7-2 and TRBJ2-7, with 9 bases matching TRBD1. Trimming cost V 1 base and J 2 bases; bases outside gene matches: 0. The CDR3 is 14 amino acids. CDR1 SGHTA and CDR2 FQGNSA come from the germline V gene. CDR3 amino acids: CASSLGTGAYEQYF. Here the CDR3 DNA reads TGTGCCAGCAGCTTAGGGACAGGGGCCTACGAGCAGTACTTC. The whole variable domain, filled in from reference TRBV7-2 and TRBJ2-7, reads GAGVSQSPSNKVTEKGKDVELRCDPISGHTALYWYRQSLGQGLEFLIYFQGNSAPDKSGLPSDRFSAERTGGSVSTLTIQRTQQEDSAVYLCASSLGTGAYEQYFGPGTRLTVT.

The V gene is TRBV7-9, the J gene TRBJ2-3, with 7 positions matching TRBD1. The trim removed 3 bases at V and 2 bases at J, leaving 8 bases unmatched. Germline V CDR1 and CDR2: SEHNR, FQNEAQ (reference sequence). This CDR3 contains 16 residues. The CDR3 DNA is TGTGCCAGCAGCTTTGCCGGGACAGCACTCACAGATACGCAGTATTTT. Its protein is CASSFAGTALTDTQYF.

J is TRBJ2-7 and V is TRBV4-1; 8 nucleotides align to TRBD1. Trimming removed 1 base from V and 2 bases from J; junction bases left unmatched: 4. From germline, CDR1 is MGHRA and CDR2 YSYEKL. This CDR3 region has 15 residues. CDR3 nucleotide sequence: TGCGCCAGCAGCCAAGGGTGGACAGGGACCTACGAGCAGTACTTC. Translating it yields CASSQGWTGTYEQYF.

This clone was picked up a small number of times. Written as DNA, the CDR3 is TGTGCCAGCAGCCGGTCTTATGACAGGAGGAAGCAGTACTTC. It is translated as CASSRSYDRRKQYF. The chain recombines TRBV7-2 with TRBJ2-7; a possible D gene is TRBD1 (6 bases). The CDR3 consists of 14 residues. V lost 5 bases to trimming and J lost 8 bases, with 19 bases between them. In germline, CDR1 is SGHTA, CDR2 FQGNSA.

The chain joins TRBV10-3 to TRBJ2-6, with D possibly being TRBD1 (6 bases). Germline CDR1 ENHRY, CDR2 SYGVKD. The length of the CDR3 is 16 residues. V dropped 5 bases and J dropped 2 bases, with 13 bases sitting between them. The CDR3 region is CAISQTGFAGANVLTF. The CDR3 DNA reads TGTGCCATCAGTCAGACAGGTTTCGCTGGGGCCAACGTCCTGACTTTC.

On this clone itself: Other nucleotide sequences from this sample produce the same CDR3. The V gene is TRBV27, the J gene TRBJ2-7; TRBD1 matches 10 bases. Germline loops: CDR1 MNHEY, CDR2 SMNVEV (reference sequence). V shed 5 bases, J shed 6 bases, and the junction held 7 bases outside the gene matches. The CDR3 sequence is 14 residues long. The CDR3 protein is CASSSGTGAREQYF. The CDR3, as DNA: TGTGCCAGCAGTAGTGGGACAGGGGCGCGCGAGCAGTACTTC.

As regards this clone: The missing conserved phenylalanine or tryptophan at the end of this CDR3 makes a read error likely. Because the CDR3's place on the DNA is in doubt, the DNA is left out and the CDR3 is given as listed by TCRdb. The chain uses TRBV6-2 or TRBV6-3 and TRBJ2-7; TRBD2 was called by the table and not checked on the DNA. CDR1 is MNHEY, CDR2 SVGEGT, per germline. The CDR3 is 14 amino acids in total, end residues counted. The CDR3 here is CASSPYYETSGTML.